The clone carrying this T cell receptor beta chain was detected ten times or more. The antigen is undetermined. This record belongs to a study of T cells in Graves' hyperthyroidism and ophthalmopathy. TCR beta CDR3 sequences were amplified from RNA transcripts. HTBI primers were used for first-round RT-PCR of the TCR CDR3. TCRdb processed the multiplex PCR reads anew with MiXCR; each CDR3 protein has one entry. The sample yields 400,000 to 550,000 distinct CDR3 sequences, around 22% seen once. The CDR3 has 16 amino acids. The junction had 9 bases not matched to a gene; V was cut back by 3 bases and J by 2 bases. For ophthalmopathy patients, the Clinical Activity Score was at least 3 and the NOSPECS grade at least 4; duration was under 3 months. An approximately 10 ml volume of fresh peripheral blood provided the PBMCs. Findings and limits, study-wide: Blood held most thyroid clonotypes expanded above 0.001 frequency.

The sequence was obtained from a woman aged 25 to 45 with Graves' ophthalmopathy. The sequencing input was blood. The chain is built from TRBV12-3 or TRBV12-4 and TRBJ2-7; 8 nucleotides match TRBD2. The CDR3 nucleotides read TGTGCCAGCAGTTTCGTGGCCGGGACTAGGGCCTACGAGCAGTACTTC. Protein: CASSFVAGTRAYEQYF.